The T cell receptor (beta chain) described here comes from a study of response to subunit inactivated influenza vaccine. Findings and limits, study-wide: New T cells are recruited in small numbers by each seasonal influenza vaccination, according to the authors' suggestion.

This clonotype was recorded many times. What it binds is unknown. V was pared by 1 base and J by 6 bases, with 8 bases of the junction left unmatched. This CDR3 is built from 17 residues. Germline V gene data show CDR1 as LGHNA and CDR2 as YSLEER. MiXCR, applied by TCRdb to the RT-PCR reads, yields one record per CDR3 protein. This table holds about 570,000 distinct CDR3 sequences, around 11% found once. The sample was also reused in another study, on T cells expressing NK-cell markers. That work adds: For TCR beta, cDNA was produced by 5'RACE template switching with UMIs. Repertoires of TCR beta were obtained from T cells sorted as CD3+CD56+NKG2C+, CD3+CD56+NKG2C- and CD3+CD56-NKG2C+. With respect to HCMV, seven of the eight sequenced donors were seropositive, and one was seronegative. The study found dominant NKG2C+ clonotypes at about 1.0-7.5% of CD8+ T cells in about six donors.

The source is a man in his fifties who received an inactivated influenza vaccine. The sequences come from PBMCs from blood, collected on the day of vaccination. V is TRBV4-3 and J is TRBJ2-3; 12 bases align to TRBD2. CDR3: CASSQGATSGGPDTQYF. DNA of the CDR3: TGCGCCAGCAGCCAAGGAGCAACTAGCGGGGGGCCGGATACGCAGTATTTT.